This T cell receptor beta chain was documented in a study of T cell responses to AZD1222 COVID-19 vaccine. Findings and caveats of the study: Repertoires in all cases were sampled only once the peak T cell response had passed. Following two doses of AZD1222, Spike-specific TCR breadth and depth rose. Spike-spanning, vaccine-associated CD4 TCRs were dominant at 160-218 and 743-854. Possibly, clonal diversity was underestimated; donors were largely white British and included more females.

A note on this clone: Its specificity is unknown.

The assay was immunoSEQ multiplex PCR, and TCRdb's table has in-frame clones only and misses some. The table gives under 150,000 clones; the top ten clones make up about 2.2% of it. The CDR3 runs to 15 residues. V gave up 3 bases and J gave up 6 bases; unmatched junction bases: 4. The germline CDR1 and CDR2 sequences are LNHDA and SQIVND (reference sequence). This sequence was found in an adult in good health. Material: peripheral blood. J is TRBJ2-1 and V is TRBV19; TRBD2 aligns across 11 bases. DNA of the CDR3: TGTGCCAGTAGTATTCTAGCGGGGGGACGCAATGAGCAGTTCTTC. Translated, it gives CASSILAGGRNEQFF.